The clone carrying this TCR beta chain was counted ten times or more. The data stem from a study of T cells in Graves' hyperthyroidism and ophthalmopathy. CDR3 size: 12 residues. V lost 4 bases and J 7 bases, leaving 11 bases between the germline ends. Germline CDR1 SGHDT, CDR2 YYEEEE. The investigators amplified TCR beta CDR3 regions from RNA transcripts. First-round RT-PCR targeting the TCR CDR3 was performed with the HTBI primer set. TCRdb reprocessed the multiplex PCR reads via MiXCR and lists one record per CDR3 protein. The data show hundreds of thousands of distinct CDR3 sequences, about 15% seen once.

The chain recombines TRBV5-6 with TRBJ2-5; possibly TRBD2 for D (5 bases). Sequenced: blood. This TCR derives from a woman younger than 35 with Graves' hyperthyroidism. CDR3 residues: CASSPIRGTQYF. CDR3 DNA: TGTGCCAGCAGCCCCATCCGGGGGACCCAGTACTTC. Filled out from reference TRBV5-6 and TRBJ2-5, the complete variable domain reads DAGVTQSPTHLIKTRGQQVTLRCSPKSGHDTVSWYQQALGQGPQFIFQYYEEEERQRGNFPDRFSGHQFPNYSSELNVNALLLGDSALYLCASSPIRGTQYFGPGTRLLVL.